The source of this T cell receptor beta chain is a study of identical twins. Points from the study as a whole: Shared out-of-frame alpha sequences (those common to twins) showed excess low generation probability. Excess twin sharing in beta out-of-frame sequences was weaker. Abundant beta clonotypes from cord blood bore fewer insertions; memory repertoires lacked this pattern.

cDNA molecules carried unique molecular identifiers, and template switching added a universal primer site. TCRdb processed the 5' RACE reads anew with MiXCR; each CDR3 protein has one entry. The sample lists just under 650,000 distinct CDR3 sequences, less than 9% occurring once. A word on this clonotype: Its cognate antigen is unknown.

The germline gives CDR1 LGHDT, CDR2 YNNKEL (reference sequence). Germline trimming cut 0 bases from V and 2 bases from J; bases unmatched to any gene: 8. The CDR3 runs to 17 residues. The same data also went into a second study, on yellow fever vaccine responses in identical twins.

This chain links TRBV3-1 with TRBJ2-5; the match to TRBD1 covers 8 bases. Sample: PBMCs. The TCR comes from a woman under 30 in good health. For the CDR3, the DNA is TGTGCCAGCAGCCAAGATAGGGGACAGGATAAACAAGAGACCCAGTACTTC. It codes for CASSQDRGQDKQETQYF.